This record looks at one T cell receptor (beta chain) sequence and its context. These data come from a study of monozygotic twins with inflammatory bowel disease. UMIs containing a 6-nucleotide sample barcode were added via template switching. TCRdb processed the 5' RACE reads again and assigns one entry to each CDR3 protein, with no DNA. This sample's clone table lists some 150,000 distinct CDR3 sequences. Germline-derived CDR1 and CDR2 are MDHEN and SYDVKM. The CDR3 has 16 residues. The clonotype comes from a human donor with ulcerative colitis or Crohn's disease, or a healthy co-twin of an affected twin (not recorded which). The chain has TRBV28 and TRBJ2-1; the D gene TCRdb calls, TRBD2, cannot be checked with no DNA. Sequencing was carried out using blood. The CDR3 reads CASQGRVAGAHNEQFF.